This TCR beta chain was recovered during a study of blood T cell repertoires in COVID-19. Whole-study context: Samples representing acute and convalescent COVID-19 were sourced from the United States, Italy and Spain. T cells, B-cell-depleted T cells, or PBMCs provided the cDNA or gDNA that served as material.

How the authors handled the data: Nucleated cell counts were estimated from reference gene primer amplification. The data were produced by immunoSEQ multiplex PCR, yet TCRdb's version contains in-frame clones alone and is incomplete. V and J calls and clone size come straight from that table; D and trimming were deduced from the DNA. The repertoire holds 65,000 to 95,000 clones, with 89% as singletons. This CDR3 comprises 14 residues. V was clipped by 5 bases and J by 3 bases, with 16 bases between them. Germline loops: CDR1 SQVTM, CDR2 ANQGSEA. The source material was peripheral blood. This rearrangement joins TRBV29-1 to TRBJ1-1; D possibly corresponds to TRBD1 (5 bases). The receptor's source is a man between 65 and 80 years old with active or convalescent COVID-19. The CDR3 bases are TGCAGCGTTCCACGGGGGGGGATGTACACTGAAGCTTTCTTT. Amino acids: CSVPRGGMYTEAFF.